This TCR beta chain was observed in a study of T cells in Graves' hyperthyroidism and ophthalmopathy. Diagnosing involved the use of clinical symptoms, serum thyroxine and TRAb, thyroid ultrasound and orbital computed tomography. TCR beta CDR3 region amplification was performed from RNA transcripts. A first-round RT-PCR of the TCR CDR3 used the HTBI primer set. TCRdb reprocessed the multiplex PCR reads via MiXCR and lists one record per CDR3 protein. The table includes 350,000 to 450,000 distinct CDR3 sequences, around 15% detected once. V shed 3 bases and J shed 1 base, with 9 bases lying between them. Germline V gene sequence: CDR1 MNHEY, CDR2 SMNVEV (reference sequence). CDR3 length equals 14 residues.

Sequencing input: blood. The chain is built from TRBV27 and TRBJ1-1, with no clear D. The clonotype originates from a man aged 50 to 59 with Graves' ophthalmopathy. The CDR3 loop reads CASSFQMGNTEAFF. The CDR3, as DNA: TGTGCCAGCAGTTTCCAGATGGGGAACACTGAAGCTTTCTTT.